What follows is one T cell receptor (beta chain) and its context. Its antigen is currently unknown. Assay used: immunoSEQ multiplex PCR; TCRdb lists only in-frame clones, some missing. The data hold 96,000 or so clones, with around 90% observed a single time. V was cut by 5 bases and J by 1 base, with 14 bases left in between. This CDR3 is 14 amino acids long. Per the germline V gene, CDR1 is SQVTM and CDR2 is ANQGSEA. This entry comes from a study of graft-versus-host responses after intestinal transplantation. Study-wide context: Transplants were multivisceral, liver-intestinal, or isolated intestinal. The recipients all started with anti-thymocyte globulin induction and then took tacrolimus and steroids for approximately 3 years. Points from the study as a whole: Levels of circulating GvH clones at their peak were associated with early post-transplant HvG declines.

This sequence originates from a human donor who received an intestinal transplant. The genes are TRBV29-1 and TRBJ1-1, with TRBD1 as a possible D gene (5 bases). The sample was unstimulated CD4+ T cells sorted from spleen or lymph node cells, taken before intestinal transplant. This CDR3 reads CSVTGTFPNTEAFF. The CDR3 DNA sequence: TGCAGCGTTACTGGGACTTTCCCGAACACTGAAGCTTTCTTT.